This entry lists 16 T cell receptor beta chains sequenced from one sample in a study of PD-L1 blockade in urothelial cancer. Time point specified: pretreatment peripheral blood. The method was immunoSEQ multiplex PCR; TCRdb's version includes in-frame clones alone and lacks a portion of them. The table shows 60,000 to 75,000 clones, with roughly 84% occurring only once. Sequenced here: PBMCs, sampled around atezolizumab (anti-PD-L1) treatment. These receptors all stem from a woman between 65 and 79 years old with urothelial cancer.

The J gene is TRBJ2-2, the V gene TRBV18, with D possibly TRBD1 on 5 matching bases. Germline CDR1 KGHSH, CDR2 LQKENI. V lost 2 bases, J lost 7 bases, and 20 bases lay in between. The CDR3 runs 17 residues. The CDR3 DNA sequence: TGTGCCAGCTCACCATCCGGACGGACATACGGTGTCGGGGAGCTGTTTTTT. Translation gives CASSPSGRTYGVGELFF.

The rearrangement joins TRBV11-2 to TRBJ1-1, with D unclear. V was cut by 6 bases and J by 1 base, with 6 bases left in between. Germline CDR1 reads SGHAT; CDR2 reads FQNNGV. CDR3 length equals 12 residues. CDR3 nucleotides: TGTGCCAGCAGTAAATGGAACACTGAAGCTTTCTTT. Protein sequence: CASSKWNTEAFF.

The V call is TRBV7-9, the J call TRBJ2-7; D remains unclear. V was pared by 0 bases and J by 0 bases, with 3 bases between. Germline V CDR1 and CDR2: SEHNR, FQNEAQ (reference sequence). The CDR3 covers 13 residues. The CDR3 DNA reads TGTGCCAGCAGCTTAGCCCTCTCCTACGAGCAGTACTTC. Protein product: CASSLALSYEQYF.

Only a few counts were recorded for this clone. This chain uses TRBV5-1 with TRBJ2-3, with 8 nucleotides matching TRBD1. Germline-derived CDR1 and CDR2 are SGHRS and YFSETQ. The CDR3 extends over 16 amino acids. Trimming took 6 bases from V and 5 from J; bases not matched to a gene: 14. DNA for the CDR3: TGCGCCAGCACCAAAAACCCCCAGGGGGCGGGAGATACGCAGTATTTT. Translated, it gives CASTKNPQGAGDTQYF.

V and J are TRBV10-3 and TRBJ2-4, with a tentative D call TRBD1 (6 bases). Germline-derived CDR1 and CDR2 are ENHRY and SYGVKD. The germline V and J ends were trimmed by 4 bases and 3 bases, with 7 bases remaining between them. The CDR3 spans 13 residues. This chain's CDR3 is CAISGDNKNIQYF. The CDR3 bases are TGTGCCATCAGTGGGGACAACAAAAACATTCAGTACTTC.

The V call is TRBV19, the J call TRBJ2-7; D may be TRBD1 (6 bases). The CDR3 covers 16 residues. The ends were cut back, 6 bases at V and 2 bases at J, with 20 bases in the middle. The germline gives CDR1 LNHDA, CDR2 SQIVND (reference sequence). CDR3 coding DNA: TGTGCCAGTAGGGTAGGGGGAACGGGCTTCCCCTACGAGCAGTACTTC. It yields the protein CASRVGGTGFPYEQYF.

This clone has only one observation. This rearrangement joins TRBV5-1 to TRBJ2-2, with unresolved D. V dropped 1 base and J dropped 9 bases, with 10 bases sitting between them. The CDR3 consists of 13 residues. Germline-derived CDR1 and CDR2 are SGHRS and YFSETQ. CDR3 DNA sequence: TGCGCCAGCAGCTTGCCCCCCTTAAGGGAGCTGTTTTTT. This gives the protein CASSLPPLRELFF.

This chain links TRBV6-6 with TRBJ2-7, with D unclear. From germline, CDR1 is MNHNY and CDR2 SVGAGI (reference sequence). The CDR3 has 12 residues. The germline V and J ends were trimmed by 6 bases and 2 bases, with 8 bases remaining between them. Here the CDR3 DNA reads TGTGCCAGCAGCACAGCCGCCTACGAGCAGTACTTC. Protein sequence: CASSTAAYEQYF.

The rearrangement joins TRBV6-5 to TRBJ1-2, with TRBD1 identical over 7 bases. V shed 4 bases, J shed 4 bases, and the junction held 9 bases outside the gene matches. The CDR3 is made up of 15 amino acids. From germline, CDR1 is MNHEY and CDR2 SVGAGI. CDR3 loop: CASSSYPDRTYGYTF. In DNA, the CDR3 is TGTGCCAGCAGTTCATACCCGGACAGGACCTATGGCTACACCTTC.

CDR3 amino acids: CAWSKRDSEQYF. As DNA, the CDR3 is TGTGCCTGGAGTAAACGGGACTCCGAGCAGTACTTC. The chain is built from TRBV30 and TRBJ2-7; TRBD2 is a possible D gene (6 bases). V lost 2 bases and J lost 6, with 11 bases in between. The CDR3 contains 12 residues. CDR1 is GTSNPN, CDR2 SVGIG, per germline (reference sequence).

The chain carries TRBV11-2 and TRBJ2-6; D uncertain. There are 15 residues in the CDR3. The germline V gene encodes CDR1 SGHAT and CDR2 FQNNGV. Deletions cut 4 bases from V and 2 bases from J, with 9 bases between. CDR3 in amino acids: CASSSSQAGANVLTF. The CDR3 DNA reads as TGTGCCAGCAGCTCCTCCCAGGCTGGGGCCAACGTCCTGACTTTC. Together with reference TRBV11-2 and TRBJ2-6, the CDR3 gives the full variable domain: EAGVAQSPRYKIIEKRQSVAFWCNPISGHATLYWYQQILGQGPKLLIQFQNNGVVDDSQLPKDRFSAERLKGVDSTLKIQPAKLEDSAVYLCASSSSQAGANVLTFGAGSRLTVL.

This rearrangement joins TRBV18 to TRBJ2-7; 11 bases line up with TRBD1. With V trimmed by 2 bases and J by 1 base, 1 base remained unmatched. The CDR3 loop spans 15 amino acids. CDR1 KGHSH and CDR2 LQKENI come from the germline V gene. The CDR3 nucleotides are TGTGCCAGCTCACCAAGGGACAGGGGGTCCTACGAGCAGTACTTC. It codes for CASSPRDRGSYEQYF.

The chain joins TRBV6-5 to TRBJ2-3; TRBD2 aligns across 10 bases. V lost 6 bases to trimming and J lost 5 bases; unmatched junction nucleotides: 8. The CDR3 extends over 15 amino acids. Germline V CDR1 and CDR2: MNHEY, SVGAGI. The CDR3 bases are TGTGCCAGCAGCTTCCAGCGGGGGGGCCGAGATACGCAGTATTTT. Protein sequence: CASSFQRGGRDTQYF.

The chain has TRBV5-1 and TRBJ2-7; D is undetermined. Trimming cost V 4 bases and J 3 bases, with 17 bases left between them. The germline gives CDR1 SGHRS, CDR2 YFSETQ. This CDR3 has 15 residues. CDR3 DNA sequence: TGCGCCAGCAGCCCCACCCCCGGTATATTCTACGAGCAGTACTTC. Protein product: CASSPTPGIFYEQYF.

V usage is TRBV6-6 and J usage is TRBJ2-7; the match to TRBD1 covers 7 bases. V dropped 8 bases and J dropped 2; count of bases not matched to a gene: 3. Germline CDR1 and CDR2: MNHNY and SVGAGI (reference sequence). This CDR3 is built from 12 residues. The CDR3 spells CASGGQAYEQYF. CDR3 bases: TGTGCCAGCGGAGGACAGGCCTACGAGCAGTACTTC.

The chain joins TRBV7-9 to TRBJ2-7; 14 bases match TRBD2. This CDR3 contains 16 residues. In germline, CDR1 is SEHNR, CDR2 FQNEAQ (reference sequence). Losses at the gene ends were 5 bases for V and 2 bases for J; bases not matched to a gene: 5. The CDR3 is CASSAGLAGGTYEQYF. In DNA, the CDR3 is TGTGCCAGCAGCGCCGGACTAGCGGGAGGCACCTACGAGCAGTACTTC.